The 29 T cell receptor beta chains given below trace back to one sample, sequenced in a study of shared clonotypes between healthy human individuals. Naive-designated CD8 cells lacked CD45RO, were positively enriched for CCR7, and omitted terminally differentiated effector memory CD45RA+ cells. Sequencing was performed with immunoSEQ multiplex PCR; in TCRdb, only in-frame clones are kept and a portion is missing. This table holds roughly 2,000,000 clones, about 95% found once. The sequenced material came from naive CD8+ T cells sorted from blood. These receptors were collected from a man in his late teens or twenties in good health.

V gene TRBV10-3 combines with J gene TRBJ2-7; D gene ambiguous. Germline assignment: CDR1 ENHRY and CDR2 SYGVKD. Trimming removed 3 bases at V and 0 bases at J, with 6 bases between. The CDR3 runs 13 residues. The DNA for the CDR3 is TGTGCCATCAGTGATGCAGGCTCCTACGAGCAGTACTTC. This codes for CAISDAGSYEQYF.

The V and J genes are TRBV7-9 and TRBJ2-6; 10 nucleotides align to TRBD2. Germline V CDR1 and CDR2: SEHNR, FQNEAQ (reference sequence). V gave up 5 bases and J gave up 3 bases; unmatched junction bases: 7. This CDR3 has 17 amino acids. In DNA form, the CDR3 reads TGTGCCAGCAGCGGTCTAGCGGGAGTGAATGGGGCCAACGTCCTGACTTTC. Amino acid sequence: CASSGLAGVNGANVLTF.

On this clone itself: Additional DNA sequences in this sample encode the identical CDR3. The V and J genes are TRBV5-5 and TRBJ1-6; the match to TRBD1 covers 9 bases. Germline V gene lookup returns CDR1 SGHKS and CDR2 YYEKEE (reference sequence). Trimming removed 4 bases from V and 7 bases from J; junction bases left unmatched: 3. The CDR3 extends over 14 amino acids. CDR3 in amino acids: CASSLGQGNSPLHF. For the CDR3, the DNA is TGTGCCAGCAGCCTTGGACAGGGGAATTCACCCCTCCACTTT.

The chain uses TRBV12-5 and TRBJ2-1, with D perhaps given as TRBD1 or TRBD2 (5 bases each). The germline V and J ends were trimmed by 6 bases and 3 bases, with 15 bases remaining between them. This CDR3 is built from 15 residues. CDR1 is LGHNT, CDR2 FRNRAP, per germline. In DNA form, the CDR3 reads TGTGCTAGTGGAACGGGACCCGGTTACTACAATGAGCAGTTCTTC. This sequence encodes CASGTGPGYYNEQFF.

The genes are TRBV6-5 and TRBJ1-1, with 7 bases aligning to TRBD1. This CDR3 comprises 14 residues. V was clipped by 6 bases and J by 3 bases; unmatched bases: 7. CDR1 is MNHEY, CDR2 SVGAGI, per germline. This chain's CDR3 is CASRGLRGDTEAFF. CDR3 nucleotide sequence: TGTGCCAGCAGAGGCCTCAGGGGGGACACTGAAGCTTTCTTT.

This chain links TRBV25-1 with TRBJ2-5; D call uncertain. This CDR3 contains 12 residues. Germline lookup yields CDR1 MGHDK and CDR2 SYGVNS. V lost 3 bases, J lost 5 bases, and 7 bases lay in between. The CDR3 is CASSDYSETQYF. The CDR3 region has the DNA TGTGCCAGCAGTGATTATAGCGAGACCCAGTACTTC.

V is TRBV28 and J is TRBJ2-7; D uncertain. Germline values: CDR1 MDHEN, CDR2 SYDVKM. V lost 1 base to trimming and J lost 4 bases, with 8 bases between them. The CDR3 length is 13 residues. CDR3 region: CASSLFFGYEQYF. DNA of the CDR3: TGTGCCAGCAGTTTATTTTTCGGGTACGAGCAGTACTTC.

Only one count was recorded for this clone. V is TRBV6-6 and J is TRBJ2-3, with 9 bases lining up with TRBD2. This CDR3 comprises 14 residues. Germline CDR1 reads MNHNY; CDR2 reads SVGAGI (reference sequence). V lost 8 bases to trimming and J lost 3 bases; unmatched junction nucleotides: 6. The CDR3: CASVAGGVTDTQYF. The CDR3 region has the DNA TGTGCCAGCGTTGCGGGAGGGGTGACAGATACGCAGTATTTT.

This clone was observed a single time. This rearrangement joins TRBV4-1 to TRBJ2-3; TRBD2 is a possible D gene (5 bases). V dropped 1 base and J dropped 2 bases, with 13 bases sitting between them. Germline V gene data show CDR1 as MGHRA and CDR2 as YSYEKL. The CDR3 runs 16 residues. For the CDR3, the DNA is TGCGCCAGCAGCCAAGGGGGAGATTGGGACACAGATACGCAGTATTTT. This translates into CASSQGGDWDTDTQYF.

J is TRBJ2-1 and V is TRBV5-6; the D is unclear. V was clipped by 4 bases and J by 10 bases, with 15 bases between them. The CDR3 has 13 amino acids. Germline-derived CDR1 and CDR2 are SGHDT and YYEEEE. This chain's CDR3 is CASSPVGWPEQFF. DNA for the CDR3: TGTGCCAGCAGCCCTGTGGGTTGGCCCGAGCAGTTCTTC.

The chain recombines TRBV7-2 with TRBJ2-5; the D gene is possibly TRBD2 (5 bases). Germline assignment: CDR1 SGHTA and CDR2 FQGNSA. Trimming removed 3 bases from V and 5 bases from J, with 13 bases in between. The CDR3 sequence is 14 residues long. CDR3 loop: CASSLLASWETQYF. The CDR3 DNA reads TGTGCCAGCAGCTTGCTAGCTTCATGGGAGACCCAGTACTTC.

The chain combines TRBV7-8 with TRBJ1-1, with D unclear. CDR1 and CDR2 (germline): SGHVS, FQNEAQ. V lost 3 bases and J lost 4, with 18 bases in between. There are 16 residues in the CDR3. The CDR3 loop reads CASSFSRDELGTEAFF. CDR3 coding DNA: TGTGCCAGCAGCTTCAGTAGGGATGAGTTGGGCACTGAAGCTTTCTTT.

In its sample, this clone was seen once. The CDR3: CASRSGGRPEAFF. The CDR3 nucleotides read TGCGCCAGCCGTTCCGGGGGAAGGCCTGAAGCTTTCTTT. V usage is TRBV5-1 and J usage is TRBJ1-1, with D perhaps TRBD1 (5 bases). The ends were cut back, 7 bases at V and 6 bases at J, with 16 bases in the middle. CDR3 length: 13 residues. CDR1 and CDR2 from the germline V gene are SGHRS and YFSETQ.

This clone is a singleton in its sample. V usage is TRBV27 and J usage is TRBJ2-1; maybe TRBD1 (6 bases). The germline V gene has CDR1 MNHEY and CDR2 SMNVEV (reference sequence). V was cut by 3 bases and J by 9 bases, with 12 bases left in between. This CDR3 has 13 residues. The CDR3 here is CASSFRTGPEQFF. CDR3 nucleotide sequence: TGTGCCAGCAGTTTTCGTACAGGGCCTGAGCAGTTCTTC.

This chain uses TRBV27 with TRBJ2-1; no clear D. The CDR3 runs to 14 residues. The V gene's germline CDR1 is MNHEY and CDR2 SMNVEV (reference sequence). V lost 4 bases and J 0 bases, leaving 7 bases between the germline ends. CDR3 amino acids: CASSSLPSYNEQFF. The CDR3 region has the DNA TGTGCCAGCAGTTCGCTGCCCTCCTACAATGAGCAGTTCTTC.

The chain carries TRBV10-3 and TRBJ2-7, with D perhaps assigned TRBD1 or TRBD2 (5 bases each). CDR3 length: 16 residues. The germline V gene encodes CDR1 ENHRY and CDR2 SYGVKD. The germline V and J ends were trimmed by 2 bases and 3 bases, with 17 bases remaining between them. CDR3 bases: TGTGCCATCAGTGAGATAGGTGAAAGGGACGGCTACGAGCAGTACTTC. Encoded protein: CAISEIGERDGYEQYF.

CDR3 residues: CAWSGTGGGTEAFF. The DNA for the CDR3 is TGTGCCTGGAGTGGTACGGGGGGCGGCACTGAAGCTTTCTTT. The chain joins TRBV30 to TRBJ1-1, with a weak D call TRBD1 (6 bases). V gave up 1 base and J gave up 4 bases, with 13 bases separating them. Germline loops: CDR1 GTSNPN, CDR2 SVGIG (reference sequence). CDR3 length: 14 residues.

About this clone: In the same sample, other DNA sequences code for this CDR3. This chain uses TRBV4-3 with TRBJ2-5, with D possibly TRBD1 on 5 matching bases. The CDR3 is 14 amino acids. Germline V gives CDR1 LGHNA, CDR2 YSLEER. Between the trimmed V and J ends, which lost 0 bases and 5 bases, there was a span of 10 bases. The CDR3 bases are TGCGCCAGCAGCCAAGAAAGGGGCCGGGAGACCCAGTACTTC. Amino acids: CASSQERGRETQYF.

The chain employs TRBV30 and TRBJ1-1; 8 bases match TRBD1. After removal of 5 bases from V and 1 base from J, the junction contained 6 bases not matched to a gene. The germline V gene encodes CDR1 GTSNPN and CDR2 SVGIG (reference sequence). The CDR3 covers 14 residues. The CDR3 protein is CAWDGQGANTEAFF. The DNA for the CDR3 is TGTGCCTGGGATGGACAGGGTGCGAACACTGAAGCTTTCTTT.

The chain links TRBV4-1 to TRBJ2-7; TRBD2 aligns across 7 bases. V was clipped by 3 bases and J by 0 bases; unmatched bases: 8. CDR3 length: 16 amino acids. Germline CDR1 is MGHRA and CDR2 is YSYEKL. The CDR3 nucleotides are TGCGCCAGCAGCCATTTAAGCGGGGCGGACTCCTACGAGCAGTACTTC. This sequence encodes CASSHLSGADSYEQYF.

CDR3 residues: CASSFWGAGYGYTF. CDR3 nucleotide sequence: TGTGCCAGCAGCTTCTGGGGGGCCGGCTATGGCTACACCTTC. This chain links TRBV5-4 with TRBJ1-2; tentative D call: TRBD1 (6 bases). V was shortened by 2 bases and J by 4 bases, with 12 bases between the two germline ends. Germline CDR1 SGHNT, CDR2 YYREEE (reference sequence). The CDR3 covers 14 residues.

The chain combines TRBV30 with TRBJ2-7, with 8 bases matching TRBD2. The CDR3 is made up of 11 amino acids. Germline V lookup: CDR1 GTSNPN, CDR2 SVGIG (reference sequence). The junction had 6 bases not matched to a gene; V was cut back by 8 bases and J by 6 bases. CDR3 DNA: TGTGCCGCCTCGGGAGGGCTCGAGCAGTACTTC. It translates to CAASGGLEQYF.

The chain couples TRBV4-3 to TRBJ2-7; 7 bases match TRBD2. The CDR3 covers 15 residues. In germline, CDR1 is LGHNA, CDR2 YSLEER. The V gene end was trimmed by 1 base and the J gene end by 2 bases; junction bases not matched to a gene: 5. CDR3 protein: CASSQGAGTPYEQYF. The CDR3 DNA reads TGCGCCAGCAGCCAAGGAGCGGGGACCCCCTACGAGCAGTACTTC.

This clone appeared a single time. This chain links TRBV6-6 with TRBJ2-3; D remains ambiguous. CDR3 size: 13 residues. The V gene's germline CDR1 is MNHNY and CDR2 SVGAGI (reference sequence). Trimming took off 8 bases at V and 1 base at J, with 10 bases between the two ends. The CDR3 sequence: CASEVAGTDTQYF. CDR3 coding DNA: TGTGCCAGCGAGGTCGCAGGCACAGATACGCAGTATTTT.

Concerning this clone: Other nucleotide sequences in the sample specify the same CDR3. The chain carries TRBV7-3 and TRBJ2-3; TRBD1 aligns across 11 bases. The trim removed 6 bases at V and 6 bases at J, leaving 5 bases unmatched. The germline CDR1 and CDR2 sequences are SGHTA and FQGTGA. The length of the CDR3 is 14 residues. The chain's CDR3 is CASSLGQGADTQYF. CDR3 in DNA: TGTGCCAGCAGTCTCGGACAGGGGGCTGATACGCAGTATTTT.

The chain employs TRBV13 and TRBJ1-1; tentative D call: TRBD1 (5 bases). Germline-derived CDR1 and CDR2 are PRHDT and FYEKMQ (reference sequence). V was clipped by 2 bases and J by 6 bases, with 10 bases between them. This CDR3 is built from 13 residues. CDR3 coding DNA: TGTGCCAGCAGCTTAACGGGGGTACCTGAAGCTTTCTTT. This encodes CASSLTGVPEAFF.

A word on this clone: The sample holds other DNA sequences that translate to the same CDR3. The rearrangement links TRBV9 to TRBJ2-7, with 9 nucleotides matching TRBD1. The CDR3 extends over 15 amino acids. Germline V lookup: CDR1 SGDLS, CDR2 YYNGEE. Germline trimming cut 3 bases from V and 1 base from J; bases unmatched to any gene: 5. The CDR3: CASSAGTGLSYEQYF. CDR3 DNA sequence: TGTGCCAGCAGCGCCGGGACAGGGCTTTCCTACGAGCAGTACTTC.

V gene TRBV30 combines with J gene TRBJ2-7, with TRBD2 as a possible D gene (5 bases). This CDR3 contains 14 residues. Germline lookup yields CDR1 GTSNPN and CDR2 SVGIG (reference sequence). V gave up 3 bases and J gave up 2 bases, with 14 bases separating them. For the CDR3, the DNA is TGTGCCTGGAGCAAGGACTCCGCCACCTACGAGCAGTACTTC. Translation gives CAWSKDSATYEQYF.

V and J are TRBV7-9 and TRBJ2-3; D not resolved. The CDR3 covers 10 residues. Trimming cost V 11 bases and J 5 bases, with 8 bases left between them. Per the germline V gene, CDR1 is SEHNR and CDR2 is FQNEAQ (reference sequence). This chain's CDR3 is CAASGDTQYF. The CDR3 bases are TGTGCCGCGTCTGGAGATACGCAGTATTTT.